Given below is one TCR beta chain in context. This clone was seen a handful of times. Its cognate antigen has yet to be identified. Base qualities are not provided; no much larger clone lies one nucleotide away. This record belongs to a study of blood T cell repertoires in COVID-19 (dated by TCRdb to 2020 to 2022). Background on the whole study: The collaborator samples originated in the United States, Italy and Spain and spanned the acute and convalescent phases of COVID-19. Nearly every sample came with metadata listing a de-identified subject ID, COVID-19 status, age in years and sex. The samples were drawn from the first 160 participants of the ongoing ImmuneRACE study and from 950 to 1,500 subjects provided by 6 global collaborators. A freely available public database, intended as a resource for researchers studying the immune response to SARS-CoV-2, is where the repertoires were released. Deeply sampled blood TCRbeta repertoires from subjects exposed to, actively infected with, or recovered from COVID-19 were included in the dataset. The material from the prospective study consisted of cDNA or gDNA derived from T cells, B-cell-depleted T cells, or PBMCs. HLA class I and class II types, where available, came from metadata supplied by the sample provider rather than from assay-based typing. Broader findings and caveats from the paper: How much clinical and demographic metadata was included differed by source and by participant, and the metadata was provided uncurated.

Whole blood was collected in K2EDTA tubes by collaborating institutions according to the institutions' own protocols. Collaborator samples were shipped for TCRbeta analysis as frozen whole blood, isolated PBMCs, or DNA extracted from either sample type. The V end loses 3 bases and the J end loses 6 bases, and a stretch of 6 bases separates them. The germline V gene (reference sequence) yields WNHNN for CDR1 and SYGVQD for CDR2. From its cysteine to its phenylalanine, the CDR3 spans 12 amino acids. Left in the record is the CDR3 DNA by itself, 36 bases read in frame from the first base. The immunoSEQ Assay, a bias-controlled multiplex PCR, was used to amplify TCRbeta CDR3 regions from genomic DNA. From the authors' description of their analysis: The number of nucleated cells in each sample was estimated by amplification of reference gene primers within the assay. Sequence reads were collapsed and filtered to measure the absolute abundance of every unique TCRbeta CDR3 rearrangement. For each sample, productive Simpson clonality was calculated as the square root of Simpson's diversity index over productive rearrangements. This is the immuneACCESS table as TCRdb keeps it, with only in-frame sequences that have V and J called. A part of the clones is gone; compared with another copy, unresolved V genes explain less than half, and the rest is unexplained. The DNA was the basis for D and trimming; V, J and clone size are from that table. The sample table shows over 90,000 clones, and around 73% are seen once. The ten largest clones capture 9.8% of the sample.

The chain is made from TRBV10-1 and TRBJ1-5, with the D segment identity uncertain. This receptor was identified in a man between 60 and 75 years old with active or convalescent COVID-19. The sequenced material came from peripheral blood. The CDR3 loop reads CASSDSGQPQHF. The DNA is TGCGCCAGCAGTGATTCGGGTCAGCCCCAGCATTTT.